The table lists the clone carrying this T cell receptor beta chain with a few counts. Residents of about two dozen US areas, aged roughly 18 to 95 years, made up the participants. Researchers sorted participants into cohorts using their self-reported clinical history. Per the original methods: Nucleated cell counts were estimated from reference gene primer amplification. Clones were read by immunoSEQ multiplex PCR, and TCRdb kept only the in-frame ones, dropping some. The DNA gave D and trimming, while V, J and clone size come from that table. The sample holds around 450,000 clones, 87% seen once. The entry originates in a study of blood T cell repertoires in COVID-19. About the study: From T cells, B-cell-depleted T cells, or PBMCs came the material, which was cDNA or gDNA.

Germline CDR1 and CDR2: SEHNR and FQNEAQ (reference sequence). The CDR3 contains 14 residues. Germline trimming cut 5 bases from V and 5 bases from J; bases unmatched to any gene: 8. V usage is TRBV7-9 and J usage is TRBJ1-1; TRBD1 matches at 7 bases. Sequenced: PBMCs or T cells enriched from blood (not recorded which). This receptor was obtained from a woman aged 18 to 35 with acute COVID-19. CDR3 amino acids: CASSAQLTGTEAFF. The CDR3 bases are TGTGCCAGCAGCGCCCAGTTGACAGGGACTGAAGCTTTCTTT.